The 29 T cell receptor beta chains given below trace back to one sample, sequenced in a study of blood T cell repertoires in COVID-19. Assay: immunoSEQ multiplex PCR; the TCRdb copy retains only in-frame clones and omits some. The table lists around 65,000 clones, more than 75% of them singletons. Sequenced material: peripheral blood. The receptors come from a human donor in a cohort sampled during active COVID-19.

This clone appeared once. The chain joins TRBV24-1 to TRBJ1-3; D remains ambiguous. The CDR3 has 11 residues. In germline, CDR1 is KGHDR, CDR2 SFDVKD. The ends were cut back, 9 bases at V and 4 bases at J, with 6 bases in the middle. This CDR3 is CATSLGNTIYF. The CDR3, as DNA: TGTGCCACCTCCCTCGGAAACACCATATATTTT.

CDR3 residues: CASSVVLQGGTGELFF. In DNA, the CDR3 is TGTGCCAGCAGCGTAGTTCTTCAGGGGGGCACCGGGGAGCTGTTTTTT. The chain joins TRBV9 to TRBJ2-2; tentative D call: TRBD1 (7 bases). The CDR3 covers 16 residues. V was pared by 0 bases and J by 4 bases, with 13 bases between. Germline V gives CDR1 SGDLS, CDR2 YYNGEE.

The chain combines TRBV23-1 with TRBJ2-4; D uncertain. TRBV23-1 is annotated as an ORF whose role is uncertain. Trimming shortened V by 10 bases and J by 0 bases, and 16 bases separated the two germline ends. CDR3 size: 15 residues. The CDR3 loop reads CAIAPNVLAKNIQYF. Here the CDR3 DNA reads TGCGCCATCGCCCCCAATGTACTAGCCAAAAACATTCAGTACTTC.

This CDR3 is CASSLAADTQYF. The CDR3 DNA follows: TGCGCCAGCAGCTTGGCGGCAGATACGCAGTATTTT. The rearrangement links TRBV5-1 to TRBJ2-3; D is undetermined. The CDR3 contains 12 residues. V was shortened by 0 bases and J by 4 bases, with 3 bases between the two germline ends. Germline V gives CDR1 SGHRS, CDR2 YFSETQ. Full variable domain (outside the CDR3, taken from reference TRBV5-1 and TRBJ2-3): KAGVTQTPRYLIKTRGQQVTLSCSPISGHRSVSWYQQTPGQGLQFLFEYFSETQRNKGNFPGRFSGRQFSNSRSEMNVSTLELGDSALYLCASSLAADTQYFGPGTRLTVL.

The chain carries TRBV28 and TRBJ2-7; TRBD2 agrees at 10 bases. The trim removed 3 bases at V and 6 bases at J, leaving 8 bases unmatched. In germline, CDR1 is MDHEN, CDR2 SYDVKM. The CDR3 sequence is 15 residues long. The CDR3 sequence: CASSFGAGGVREQYF. The DNA for the CDR3 is TGTGCCAGCAGTTTTGGAGCGGGGGGGGTACGCGAGCAGTACTTC.

This sequence joins TRBV5-1 and TRBJ1-2; D is possibly TRBD1 (6 bases). The CDR3 contains 17 residues. V gave up 0 bases and J gave up 5 bases, with 20 bases separating them. Per germline, CDR1 SGHRS and CDR2 YFSETQ. The CDR3 spells CASSLGSTGLGGYGYTF. The CDR3 DNA reads as TGCGCCAGCAGCTTGGGCTCGACAGGCCTAGGGGGTTATGGCTACACCTTC.

The chain has TRBV9 and TRBJ1-2, with D unresolved. The CDR3 contains 13 residues. CDR1 SGDLS and CDR2 YYNGEE come from the germline V gene. Trimming took off 0 bases at V and 8 bases at J, with 11 bases between the two ends. CDR3 amino acids: CASSVGPGWGYTF. Written as DNA, the CDR3 is TGTGCCAGCAGCGTAGGCCCAGGTTGGGGCTACACCTTC.

The chain links TRBV5-8 to TRBJ1-5; a possible D gene is TRBD1 (5 bases). The germline V and J ends were trimmed by 0 bases and 1 base, with 14 bases remaining between them. Germline V CDR1 and CDR2: SGHTS, YDEGEE. The CDR3 is 17 residues long. The CDR3, as DNA: TGTGCCAGCAGCTTGGGCTGGGGGAGGGCGAGCAATCAGCCCCAGCATTTT. This gives the protein CASSLGWGRASNQPQHF.

J is TRBJ2-5 and V is TRBV6-5, with TRBD1 as a possible D gene (6 bases). In germline, CDR1 is MNHEY, CDR2 SVGAGI. This CDR3 spans 15 amino acids. Deletions cut 8 bases from V and 5 bases from J, with 21 bases between. CDR3 amino acids: CASVLAGVSLETQYF. CDR3 nucleotide sequence: TGTGCCAGCGTTTTGGCAGGGGTTAGTCTGGAGACCCAGTACTTC.

V gene TRBV23-1 combines with J gene TRBJ2-7, with D uncertain. TRBV23-1 is an ORF, with its function uncertain. V was clipped by 8 bases and J by 3 bases, with 20 bases between them. The CDR3 spans 15 residues. CDR3 in DNA: TGCGCCAGCGCTCGGAAGGCGGAATCGAGCTACGAGCAGTACTTC. Its protein product is CASARKAESSYEQYF.

The rearrangement links TRBV24-1 to TRBJ1-5; D gene uncertain. The CDR3 covers 16 residues. CDR1 KGHDR and CDR2 SFDVKD come from the germline V gene. Trimming shortened V by 4 bases and J by 4 bases, and 16 bases separated the two germline ends. In nucleotides, the CDR3 is TGTGCCACCAGTGACCCTCGCCGGGGTGGTAATCAGCCCCAGCATTTT. This codes for CATSDPRRGGNQPQHF.

The CDR3 region has the DNA TGTGCCAGCAGTTACCCCAAGCCTGAGCAGTTCTTC. This sequence encodes CASSYPKPEQFF. V gene TRBV6-2 or TRBV6-3 combines with J gene TRBJ2-1; no definite D call. CDR1 MNHEY and CDR2 SVGEGT come from the germline V gene. The CDR3 loop spans 12 amino acids. V lost 2 bases and J lost 9, with 8 bases in between.

The V call is TRBV5-1, the J call TRBJ1-1; TRBD1 might be the D (6 bases). Germline V CDR1 and CDR2: SGHRS, YFSETQ. V was shortened by 2 bases and J by 7 bases, with 12 bases between the two germline ends. The length of the CDR3 is 13 residues. The CDR3 here is CASSFPRGDEAFF. In nucleotides, the CDR3 is TGCGCCAGCAGCTTCCCCAGGGGCGATGAAGCTTTCTTT.

V gene TRBV30 combines with J gene TRBJ1-1; D not certain. Germline CDR1 is GTSNPN and CDR2 is SVGIG (reference sequence). V was trimmed by 0 bases and J by 7 bases, leaving 6 bases between them. CDR3 length: 11 residues. CDR3 sequence reads: CAWSVGLEAFF. The CDR3 DNA reads TGTGCCTGGAGTGTAGGACTTGAAGCTTTCTTT.

The CDR3 loop is CASSLGTGRNQPQHF. The CDR3 DNA is TGTGCCAGCAGCTTAGGGACAGGTAGGAATCAGCCCCAGCATTTT. V usage is TRBV7-9 and J usage is TRBJ1-5; 7 bases match TRBD1. Looked up from germline, CDR1 is SEHNR and CDR2 is FQNEAQ (reference sequence). The CDR3 runs to 15 residues. The junction had 4 bases not matched to a gene; V was cut back by 1 base and J by 4 bases.

The gene calls are TRBV9 and TRBJ2-1, with 11 bases fitting TRBD2. V lost 4 bases and J lost 7; bases outside the gene matches: 4. Germline lookup yields CDR1 SGDLS and CDR2 YYNGEE. The CDR3 runs 14 residues. The CDR3 region has the DNA TGTGCCAGCAGCACTAGCGGGAGAAGGAATGAGCAGTTCTTC. Its protein product is CASSTSGRRNEQFF.

J is TRBJ2-5 and V is TRBV9; tentatively, D is TRBD1 (6 bases). Trimming removed 3 bases at V and 7 bases at J, with 22 bases between. CDR1 and CDR2 (germline): SGDLS, YYNGEE. The CDR3 sequence is 16 residues long. The CDR3 DNA reads TGTGCCAGCAGCGCCTCGGTCCGGTCAGGGGTAGGGACCCAGTACTTC. Translated, it gives CASSASVRSGVGTQYF. Full variable domain (rest looked up from reference TRBV9 and TRBJ2-5): DSGVTQTPKHLITATGQRVTLRCSPRSGDLSVYWYQQSLDQGLQFLIQYYNGEERAKGNILERFSAQQFPDLHSELNLSSLELGDSALYFCASSASVRSGVGTQYFGPGTRLLVL.

This clone was counted between two and nine times. This rearrangement joins TRBV6-2 or TRBV6-3 to TRBJ1-1; D possibly corresponds to TRBD1 (5 bases). This CDR3 has 14 residues. The V and J ends lost 4 bases and 4 bases respectively, with 13 bases between them. Germline V gene sequence: CDR1 MNHEY, CDR2 SVGEGT. The CDR3 spells CASSLGLRGTEAFF. The CDR3 nucleotides are TGTGCCAGCAGTTTGGGACTTCGGGGCACTGAAGCTTTCTTT.

V gene TRBV6-5 combines with J gene TRBJ2-7, with a weak D call TRBD1 (6 bases). The CDR3 covers 13 residues. Germline values: CDR1 MNHEY, CDR2 SVGAGI. V was clipped by 10 bases and J by 2 bases, with 15 bases between them. The CDR3 is CAIGNEGAYEQYF. The CDR3 region has the DNA TGTGCCATCGGCAATGAGGGGGCCTACGAGCAGTACTTC.

V gene TRBV15 combines with J gene TRBJ1-6; D is possibly TRBD1 (5 bases). The CDR3 loop spans 14 amino acids. Germline lookup yields CDR1 LNHNV and CDR2 YYDKDF (reference sequence). Deletions cut 3 bases from V and 9 bases from J, with 12 bases between. As DNA, the CDR3 is TGTGCCACCAGCAGTCAGGGAGGCGGTTCACCCCTCCACTTT. Its translation: CATSSQGGGSPLHF. Together with reference TRBV15 and TRBJ1-6, the CDR3 gives the full variable domain: DAMVIQNPRYQVTQFGKPVTLSCSQTLNHNVMYWYQQKSSQAPKLLFHYYDKDFNNEADTPDNFQSRRPNTSFCFLDIRSPGLGDTAMYLCATSSQGGGSPLHFGNGTRLTVT.

J is TRBJ2-3 and V is TRBV7-3; 12 bases agree with TRBD2. The germline V gene has CDR1 SGHTA and CDR2 FQGTGA. V lost 6 bases and J lost 1; bases outside the gene matches: 2. The CDR3 runs to 15 residues. CDR3 in amino acids: CASRTSGSRTDTQYF. Written as DNA, the CDR3 is TGTGCCAGCAGGACTAGCGGGAGCCGCACAGATACGCAGTATTTT.

V usage is TRBV19 and J usage is TRBJ2-1; possible D gene TRBD2, 5 bases. Germline V gives CDR1 LNHDA, CDR2 SQIVND (reference sequence). V was trimmed by 5 bases and J by 3 bases, leaving 11 bases between them. This CDR3 is 14 amino acids long. As DNA, the CDR3 is TGTGCCAGTAGTTCGACTACCTTCTACAATGAGCAGTTCTTC. Encoded protein: CASSSTTFYNEQFF.

The chain couples TRBV5-6 to TRBJ2-5; D is possibly TRBD1 (6 bases). With 0 bases removed from V and 5 bases from J, the gap between germline ends came to 14 bases. This CDR3 comprises 15 residues. In germline, CDR1 is SGHDT, CDR2 YYEEEE. CDR3 sequence: CASSLVRGVGETQYF. The CDR3 DNA follows: TGTGCCAGCAGCTTGGTCAGGGGAGTTGGGGAGACCCAGTACTTC.

This chain links TRBV19 with TRBJ1-5; D is undetermined. The CDR3 is made up of 12 amino acids. Per germline, CDR1 LNHDA and CDR2 SQIVND (reference sequence). Trimming removed 4 bases from V and 5 bases from J, with 6 bases in between. CDR3 in DNA: TGTGCCAGTAGTAGAAGAGATCAGCCCCAGCATTTT. It specifies CASSRRDQPQHF.

The chain links TRBV4-3 to TRBJ2-7, with 10 bases that match TRBD1. V lost 3 bases and J lost 4; bases outside the gene matches: 9. Germline V gives CDR1 LGHNA, CDR2 YSLEER. The CDR3 covers 16 residues. The CDR3 nucleotides read TGCGCCAGCAGCCAGCAAGCCGGGACAGGGGCTTACGAGCAGTACTTC. It is translated as CASSQQAGTGAYEQYF.

This chain links TRBV19 with TRBJ1-5; maybe TRBD1 (6 bases). CDR1 LNHDA and CDR2 SQIVND come from the germline V gene (reference sequence). CDR3 length equals 15 residues. The V gene lost 7 bases and the J gene lost 6 bases, with 19 bases spanning the gap. The DNA of the CDR3 is TGTGCCAGTAACCCCGCAGGGGTTATTATTCAGCCCCAGCATTTT. This translates into CASNPAGVIIQPQHF.

By its share, this clone is medium-sized. The chain carries TRBV7-9 and TRBJ2-7, with TRBD2 as a possible D gene (6 bases). Looked up from germline, CDR1 is SEHNR and CDR2 is FQNEAQ (reference sequence). V was pared by 4 bases and J by 0 bases, with 13 bases between. This CDR3 contains 15 residues. CDR3 in DNA: TGTGCCAGCAGCTCGGCGGGGTTATACTCCTACGAGCAGTACTTC. Residues: CASSSAGLYSYEQYF.

This clone was seen just once. The rearrangement links TRBV11-2 to TRBJ2-7; 9 bases match TRBD1. CDR3 length: 17 amino acids. CDR1 is SGHAT and CDR2 is FQNNGV in the germline V gene. V lost 5 bases to trimming and J lost 0 bases; unmatched junction nucleotides: 11. The CDR3 DNA reads as TGTGCCAGCAGCCTCGGACAGGGGTACCTCAGCTCCTACGAGCAGTACTTC. Translation gives CASSLGQGYLSSYEQYF.

The genes are TRBV5-1 and TRBJ2-1; D is possibly TRBD2 (6 bases). Trimming stripped 4 bases from V and 12 bases from J, with 23 bases between. Germline V gene sequence: CDR1 SGHRS, CDR2 YFSETQ. The CDR3 contains 15 residues. CDR3 sequence reads: CASSPSSARLEGQFF. DNA for the CDR3: TGCGCCAGCAGCCCTAGTTCCGCTCGACTAGAGGGGCAGTTCTTC.